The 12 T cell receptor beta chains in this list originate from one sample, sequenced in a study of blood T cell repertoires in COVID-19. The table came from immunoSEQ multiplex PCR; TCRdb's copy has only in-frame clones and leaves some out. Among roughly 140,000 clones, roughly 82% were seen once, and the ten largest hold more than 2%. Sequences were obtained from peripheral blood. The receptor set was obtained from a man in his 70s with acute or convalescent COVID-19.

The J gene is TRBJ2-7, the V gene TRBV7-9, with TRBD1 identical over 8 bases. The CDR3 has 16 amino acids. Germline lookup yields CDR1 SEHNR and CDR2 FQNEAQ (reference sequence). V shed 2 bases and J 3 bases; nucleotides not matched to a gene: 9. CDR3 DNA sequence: TGTGCCAGCAGCTTAAGGGTGCACAGGGGGGACTACGAGCAGTACTTC. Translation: CASSLRVHRGDYEQYF.

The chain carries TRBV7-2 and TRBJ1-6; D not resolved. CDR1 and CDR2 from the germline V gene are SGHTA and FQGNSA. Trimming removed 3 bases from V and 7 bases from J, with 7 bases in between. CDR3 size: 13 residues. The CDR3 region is CASSFGGNSPLHF. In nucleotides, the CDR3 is TGTGCCAGCAGCTTCGGCGGGAATTCACCCCTCCACTTT.

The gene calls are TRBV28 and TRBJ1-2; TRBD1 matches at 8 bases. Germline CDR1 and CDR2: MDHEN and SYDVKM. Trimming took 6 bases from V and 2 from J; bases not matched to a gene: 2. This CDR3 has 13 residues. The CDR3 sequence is CASRRTGNYGYTF. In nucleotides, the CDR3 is TGTGCCAGCAGGAGGACAGGGAACTATGGCTACACCTTC.

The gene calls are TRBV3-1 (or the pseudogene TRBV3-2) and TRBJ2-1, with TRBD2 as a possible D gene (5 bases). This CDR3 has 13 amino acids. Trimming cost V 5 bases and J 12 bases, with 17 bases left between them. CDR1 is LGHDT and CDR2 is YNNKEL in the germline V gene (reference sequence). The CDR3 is CASSEREVGVQFF. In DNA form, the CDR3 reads TGTGCCAGCAGCGAAAGAGAAGTGGGAGTGCAGTTCTTC.

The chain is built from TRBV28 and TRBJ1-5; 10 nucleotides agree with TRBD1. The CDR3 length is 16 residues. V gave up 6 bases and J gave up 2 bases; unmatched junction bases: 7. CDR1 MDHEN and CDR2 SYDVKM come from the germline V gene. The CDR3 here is CASRPDRGQGNQPQHF. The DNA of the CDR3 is TGTGCCAGCAGACCCGACAGGGGGCAGGGCAATCAGCCCCAGCATTTT.

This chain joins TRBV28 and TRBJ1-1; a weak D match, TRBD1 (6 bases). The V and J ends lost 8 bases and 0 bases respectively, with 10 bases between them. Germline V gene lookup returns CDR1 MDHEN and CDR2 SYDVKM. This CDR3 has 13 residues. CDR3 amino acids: CASGQQMNTEAFF. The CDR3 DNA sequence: TGTGCCAGCGGACAGCAAATGAACACTGAAGCTTTCTTT.

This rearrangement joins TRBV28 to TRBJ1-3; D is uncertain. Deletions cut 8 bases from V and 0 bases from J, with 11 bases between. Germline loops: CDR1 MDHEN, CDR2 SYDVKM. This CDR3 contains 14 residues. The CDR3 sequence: CASEGSPSGNTIYF. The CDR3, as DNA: TGTGCCAGCGAAGGGAGCCCCTCTGGAAACACCATATATTTT.

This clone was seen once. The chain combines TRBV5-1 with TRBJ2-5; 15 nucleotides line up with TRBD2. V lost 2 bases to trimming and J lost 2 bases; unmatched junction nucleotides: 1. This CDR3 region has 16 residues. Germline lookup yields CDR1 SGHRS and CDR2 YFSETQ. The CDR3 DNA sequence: TGCGCCAGCAGCTTAGGACTAGCGGGGGGGCAAGAGACCCAGTACTTC. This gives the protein CASSLGLAGGQETQYF. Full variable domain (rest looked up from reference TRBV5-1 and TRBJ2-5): KAGVTQTPRYLIKTRGQQVTLSCSPISGHRSVSWYQQTPGQGLQFLFEYFSETQRNKGNFPGRFSGRQFSNSRSEMNVSTLELGDSALYLCASSLGLAGGQETQYFGPGTRLLVL.

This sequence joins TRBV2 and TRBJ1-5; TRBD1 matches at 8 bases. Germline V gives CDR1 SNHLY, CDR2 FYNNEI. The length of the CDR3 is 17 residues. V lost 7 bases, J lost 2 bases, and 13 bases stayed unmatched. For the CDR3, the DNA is TGTGCCAGCAAAGGGGACAGGATCTCGAGTGGCAATCAGCCCCAGCATTTT. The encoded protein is CASKGDRISSGNQPQHF. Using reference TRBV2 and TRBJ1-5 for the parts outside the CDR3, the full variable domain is EPEVTQTPSHQVTQMGQEVILRCVPISNHLYFYWYRQILGQKVEFLVSFYNNEISEKSEIFDDQFSVERPDGSNFTLKIRSTKLEDSAMYFCASKGDRISSGNQPQHFGDGTRLSIL.

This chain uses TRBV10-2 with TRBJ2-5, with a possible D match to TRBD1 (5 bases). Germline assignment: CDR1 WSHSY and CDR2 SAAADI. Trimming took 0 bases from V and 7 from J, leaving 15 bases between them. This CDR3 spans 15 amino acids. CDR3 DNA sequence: TGCGCCAGCAGTGAGTCAGGGGCTCCCGGCGGGACCCAGTACTTC. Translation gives CASSESGAPGGTQYF.

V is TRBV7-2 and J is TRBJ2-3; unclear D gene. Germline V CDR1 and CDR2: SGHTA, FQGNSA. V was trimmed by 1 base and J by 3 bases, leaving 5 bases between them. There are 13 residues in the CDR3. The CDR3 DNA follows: TGTGCCAGCAGCTTAGAACAGACAGATACGCAGTATTTT. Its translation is CASSLEQTDTQYF.

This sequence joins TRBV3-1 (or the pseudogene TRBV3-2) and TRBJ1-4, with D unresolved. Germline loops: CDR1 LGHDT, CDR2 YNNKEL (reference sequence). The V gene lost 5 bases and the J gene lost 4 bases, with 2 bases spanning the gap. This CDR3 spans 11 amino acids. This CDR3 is CASSYNEKLFF. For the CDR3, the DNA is TGTGCCAGCAGCTATAATGAAAAACTGTTTTTT.